The entry that follows covers one TCR beta chain sequence. A TCRbeta library incorporating unique molecular identifiers was prepared. TCRdb re-analysed the PCR reads in MiXCR, keeping a single row per CDR3 protein. The sample lists more than 250,000 distinct CDR3 sequences; about 10% were seen once. These data originate in a study of T-cell reconstitution after alpha-beta-depleted transplantation in children. Germline CDR1 SGHTA, CDR2 FQGNSA. The trim removed 3 bases at V and 1 base at J, leaving 1 base unmatched. The CDR3 totals 15 residues. This receptor was obtained from a human donor who donated a stem cell graft to a child with SCID. This chain uses TRBV7-2 with TRBJ2-2; 8 bases are shared with TRBD1. The source material was PBMCs from the stem cell graft donor, sampled from the stem cell graft. This CDR3 is CASSLTGENTGELFF. The CDR3 region has the DNA TGTGCCAGCAGCTTGACAGGGGAGAACACCGGGGAGCTGTTTTTT.